The 29 T cell receptor beta chains below come from one sample, sequenced in a study of blood T cell repertoires in COVID-19. The repertoire was sequenced with immunoSEQ multiplex PCR; TCRdb's copy has only in-frame clones and lacks some. The sample gives tens of thousands of clones, approximately 78% of which show up once; 18% is in the top ten. Sequencing used peripheral blood. The receptor source for this set is a woman aged 55-70 years with acute or convalescent COVID-19.

This chain joins TRBV27 and TRBJ2-1, with 10 nucleotides matching TRBD1. V lost 6 bases to trimming and J lost 7 bases; unmatched junction nucleotides: 6. The germline gives CDR1 MNHEY, CDR2 SMNVEV (reference sequence). The CDR3 sequence is 14 residues long. This CDR3 is CASRRTGGTNEQFF. The CDR3 DNA is TGTGCCAGCAGGAGGACAGGGGGGACGAATGAGCAGTTCTTC.

The chain uses TRBV11-2 and TRBJ2-3, with D possibly TRBD1 on 6 matching bases. Germline CDR1 SGHAT, CDR2 FQNNGV. V lost 1 base to trimming and J lost 3 bases, with 11 bases between them. This CDR3 has 15 residues. CDR3 sequence reads: CASSLGTVETDTQYF. Written as DNA, the CDR3 is TGTGCCAGCAGCTTAGGGACAGTTGAGACAGATACGCAGTATTTT.

The chain uses TRBV30 and TRBJ1-4, with TRBD1 matching over 10 bases. The J segment lost 4 bases and the V segment lost 4 bases, leaving 6 bases of the junction unmatched. Germline values: CDR1 GTSNPN, CDR2 SVGIG (reference sequence). The CDR3 is 15 amino acids. CDR3 sequence reads: CAWKGDRGINEKLFF. CDR3 coding DNA: TGTGCCTGGAAAGGGGACAGGGGAATTAATGAAAAACTGTTTTTT.

This clone appeared once. This sequence joins TRBV5-1 and TRBJ1-6; TRBD1 might be the D (5 bases). V gave up 2 bases and J gave up 8 bases, with 11 bases separating them. CDR1 SGHRS and CDR2 YFSETQ come from the germline V gene. CDR3 length: 14 residues. CDR3 residues: CASSLGRGDSPLHF. CDR3 DNA sequence: TGCGCCAGCAGCTTAGGGCGGGGGGATTCACCCCTCCACTTT.

The chain recombines TRBV29-1 with TRBJ2-3; 11 bases align to TRBD1. Germline CDR1 reads SQVTM; CDR2 reads ANQGSEA. V lost 5 bases to trimming and J lost 4 bases; unmatched junction nucleotides: 5. The CDR3 extends over 14 amino acids. Here the CDR3 DNA reads TGCAGCGTTTTCTGGGACAGGGGGTCAGATACGCAGTATTTT. It translates to CSVFWDRGSDTQYF.

The chain carries TRBV5-8 and TRBJ1-5, with 11 bases that match TRBD1. Germline loops: CDR1 SGHTS, CDR2 YDEGEE. The V segment lost 9 bases and the J segment 6 bases; nucleotides outside the gene matches: 8. This CDR3 region has 14 residues. The CDR3 spells CATSDRGQVQPQHF. The CDR3 coding sequence is TGTGCCACGTCGGACAGGGGGCAAGTTCAGCCCCAGCATTTT. Supplemented by reference TRBV5-8 and TRBJ1-5, the full variable domain reads EAGVTQSPTHLIKTRGQQATLRCSPISGHTSVYWYQQALGLGLQFLLWYDEGEERNRGNFPPRFSGRQFPNYSSELNVNALELEDSALYLCATSDRGQVQPQHFGDGTRLSIL.

The V gene is TRBV24-1, the J gene TRBJ1-1; D may be TRBD1 (6 bases). The CDR3 length is 15 residues. The germline gives CDR1 KGHDR, CDR2 SFDVKD. V lost 4 bases to trimming and J lost 2 bases, with 13 bases between them. The CDR3 nucleotides read TGTGCCACCAGTGAATCCGGGGGGCGAAACACTGAAGCTTTCTTT. This codes for CATSESGGRNTEAFF.

The V gene is TRBV19, the J gene TRBJ1-5; 7 nucleotides align to TRBD1. Looked up from germline, CDR1 is LNHDA and CDR2 is SQIVND (reference sequence). The ends lost 4 bases at V and 3 bases at J; junction bases unmatched: 6. CDR3 length equals 15 residues. This chain's CDR3 is CASSTGQAANQPQHF. In nucleotides, the CDR3 is TGTGCCAGTAGTACCGGACAGGCGGCCAATCAGCCCCAGCATTTT.

The J gene is TRBJ2-5, the V gene TRBV5-6; maybe TRBD1 (5 bases). In germline, CDR1 is SGHDT, CDR2 YYEEEE. Between the trimmed V and J ends, which lost 2 bases and 6 bases, there was a span of 17 bases. The CDR3 is 15 amino acids. CDR3 in amino acids: CASSFSPRAEQTQYF. CDR3 bases: TGTGCCAGCAGCTTTTCGCCCAGGGCCGAGCAGACCCAGTACTTC.

This clone was seen only a few times. The chain is built from TRBV19 and TRBJ1-1; TRBD1 matches 12 bases. Germline CDR1 LNHDA, CDR2 SQIVND (reference sequence). Losses at the gene ends were 10 bases for V and 0 bases for J; bases not matched to a gene: 12. The CDR3 consists of 17 residues. CDR3 DNA sequence: TGTGCCACCTCGGGACAGGGGGCTCTAAGGGTGAACACTGAAGCTTTCTTT. This encodes CATSGQGALRVNTEAFF.

The chain uses TRBV19 and TRBJ2-3; unclear D gene. Germline CDR1 LNHDA, CDR2 SQIVND (reference sequence). V was cut by 5 bases and J by 3 bases, with 18 bases left in between. The CDR3 has 16 amino acids. DNA of the CDR3: TGTGCCAGTAGTCCCGCATTGGGCTTGGTGACAGATACGCAGTATTTT. Translating gives CASSPALGLVTDTQYF. The complete variable domain, with remaining parts taken from reference TRBV19 and TRBJ2-3, reads DGGITQSPKYLFRKEGQNVTLSCEQNLNHDAMYWYRQDPGQGLRLIYYSQIVNDFQKGDIAEGYSVSREKKESFPLTVTSAQKNPTAFYLCASSPALGLVTDTQYFGPGTRLTVL.

Only a few counts were recorded for this clone. This rearrangement joins TRBV19 to TRBJ1-2, with a weak D call TRBD1 (6 bases). Trimming took off 6 bases at V and 6 bases at J, with 20 bases between the two ends. The CDR3 length is 15 residues. Germline loops: CDR1 LNHDA, CDR2 SQIVND (reference sequence). CDR3 residues: CASSLLTGSHNGYTF. The DNA for the CDR3 is TGTGCCAGTAGCTTACTTACAGGGTCTCATAATGGCTACACCTTC. Using reference TRBV19 and TRBJ1-2 for the parts outside the CDR3, the full variable domain is DGGITQSPKYLFRKEGQNVTLSCEQNLNHDAMYWYRQDPGQGLRLIYYSQIVNDFQKGDIAEGYSVSREKKESFPLTVTSAQKNPTAFYLCASSLLTGSHNGYTFGSGTRLTVV.

This clone appeared once. The chain joins TRBV19 to TRBJ2-1, with 11 bases aligning to TRBD1. Trimming took 7 bases from V and 5 from J; bases not matched to a gene: 13. Germline V gene lookup returns CDR1 LNHDA and CDR2 SQIVND (reference sequence). The CDR3 is 17 residues long. CDR3 in amino acids: CASKAFTGQGANNEQFF. As DNA, the CDR3 is TGTGCCAGTAAGGCATTTACCGGACAGGGGGCGAACAATGAGCAGTTCTTC. Supplemented by reference TRBV19 and TRBJ2-1, the full variable domain reads DGGITQSPKYLFRKEGQNVTLSCEQNLNHDAMYWYRQDPGQGLRLIYYSQIVNDFQKGDIAEGYSVSREKKESFPLTVTSAQKNPTAFYLCASKAFTGQGANNEQFFGPGTRLTVL.

The chain links TRBV5-6 to TRBJ2-3; no clear D gene. V dropped 4 bases and J dropped 0 bases, with 12 bases sitting between them. Germline loops: CDR1 SGHDT, CDR2 YYEEEE. This CDR3 comprises 15 residues. CDR3 nucleotides: TGTGCCAGCAGCCCCCAAGACGGGAGCACAGATACGCAGTATTTT. Protein: CASSPQDGSTDTQYF.

The V call is TRBV6-1, the J call TRBJ2-5; the match to TRBD1 covers 9 bases. Germline lookup yields CDR1 MNHNS and CDR2 SASEGT. The CDR3 contains 16 residues. The J segment lost 4 bases and the V segment lost 1 base, leaving 7 bases of the junction unmatched. CDR3 sequence (DNA): TGTGCCAGCAGTGAAGGGAATACAGGGGGCCGAGAGACCCAGTACTTC. Protein product: CASSEGNTGGRETQYF.

The rearrangement links TRBV6-5 to TRBJ2-7; 7 bases are a match to TRBD1. This CDR3 has 13 residues. Germline V gene lookup returns CDR1 MNHEY and CDR2 SVGAGI. CDR3: CAIRGPNAYEQYF. The DNA for the CDR3 is TGTGCTATAAGGGGGCCCAACGCCTACGAGCAGTACTTC.

This sequence joins TRBV7-6 and TRBJ1-2; a possible D gene is TRBD1 (5 bases). Germline V gene data show CDR1 as SGHVS and CDR2 as FNYEAQ. V gave up 4 bases and J gave up 6 bases, with 15 bases separating them. The CDR3 contains 14 residues. DNA of the CDR3: TGTGCCAGCAGCTCCCCTAGGGCGGGGGATGGCTACACCTTC. Encoded protein: CASSSPRAGDGYTF.

V usage is TRBV4-2 and J usage is TRBJ2-3; 11 bases map to TRBD2. Trimming removed 8 bases from V and 2 bases from J; junction bases left unmatched: 12. CDR1 and CDR2 from the germline V gene are LGHNA and YNFKEQ. This CDR3 comprises 17 residues. The CDR3 loop is CASQSALAGGHTDTQYF. CDR3 in DNA: TGTGCCAGCCAGTCGGCCCTAGCGGGGGGCCACACAGATACGCAGTATTTT.

The chain joins TRBV9 to TRBJ1-1; D not certain. The V and J ends lost 4 bases and 1 base respectively, with 11 bases between them. Germline CDR1 is SGDLS and CDR2 is YYNGEE. The CDR3 totals 14 residues. As DNA, the CDR3 is TGTGCCAGCAGCCCCCTGTTGGCGAACACTGAAGCTTTCTTT. Protein: CASSPLLANTEAFF. Full variable domain (remainder filled in from reference TRBV9 and TRBJ1-1): DSGVTQTPKHLITATGQRVTLRCSPRSGDLSVYWYQQSLDQGLQFLIQYYNGEERAKGNILERFSAQQFPDLHSELNLSSLELGDSALYFCASSPLLANTEAFFGQGTRLTVV.

The chain is built from TRBV11-3 and TRBJ1-1; TRBD1 agrees at 12 bases. CDR1 SGHNT and CDR2 YENEEA come from the germline V gene. Trimming took 5 bases from V and 3 from J; bases not matched to a gene: 4. The CDR3 sequence is 15 residues long. In DNA, the CDR3 is TGTGCCAGCAGCCTGGGACAGGGGGCTGACACTGAAGCTTTCTTT. It specifies CASSLGQGADTEAFF.

A remark on this clone: Germline is not matched at one junction end, which may reflect a read error. This chain links TRBV7-7 with TRBJ2-2; maybe TRBD1 (5 bases). Germline values: CDR1 SSHAT, CDR2 FNYEAQ (reference sequence). The CDR3 is 15 residues long. The CDR3 here is CASSPWTLGTGELFF. In DNA, the CDR3 is TGTGCTAGCAGCCCTTGGACACTGGGAACCGGGGAGCTGTTTTTT.

CDR3 sequence: CASSSGSGIQPQHF. CDR3 DNA: TGTGCCAGCAGCTCGGGATCCGGGATTCAGCCCCAGCATTTT. The chain combines TRBV5-5 with TRBJ1-5; D remains unclear. V lost 3 bases and J 6 bases, leaving 13 bases between the germline ends. Germline assignment: CDR1 SGHKS and CDR2 YYEKEE (reference sequence). The CDR3 is 14 residues long.

The chain has TRBV7-9 and TRBJ2-1, with D unresolved. There are 13 residues in the CDR3. Germline assignment: CDR1 SEHNR and CDR2 FQNEAQ (reference sequence). The V end was cut by 8 bases, the J end by 0 bases, with 8 bases between. The CDR3 DNA reads TGTGCCAGCCGAGAGAGCTCCTACAATGAGCAGTTCTTC. Translation: CASRESSYNEQFF.

This chain joins TRBV3-1 (or the pseudogene TRBV3-2) and TRBJ2-5, with D tentatively TRBD2 (5 bases). The length of the CDR3 is 12 residues. Germline CDR1 reads LGHDT; CDR2 reads YNNKEL (reference sequence). Trimming cost V 1 base and J 13 bases, with 13 bases left between them. The CDR3 DNA sequence: TGTGCCAGCAGCCAAGGTAGAGGGCGGGTGTACTTC. Its translation: CASSQGRGRVYF.

The gene calls are TRBV6-5 and TRBJ2-2; TRBD1 aligns across 11 bases. The V gene end was trimmed by 7 bases and the J gene end by 5 bases; junction bases not matched to a gene: 3. Germline CDR1 reads MNHEY; CDR2 reads SVGAGI. The CDR3 is 14 amino acids. CDR3 sequence reads: CASIGQGATGELFF. The CDR3 bases are TGTGCCAGCATAGGACAGGGGGCAACCGGGGAGCTGTTTTTT.

In its sample, this clone was seen a few times. The chain couples TRBV6-5 to TRBJ2-3; unclear D gene. There are 12 residues in the CDR3. Per the germline V gene, CDR1 is MNHEY and CDR2 is SVGAGI. Trimming left V 6 bases short and J 2 bases short, with 6 bases between. The CDR3 bases are TGTGCCAGCAGACATACCACAGATACGCAGTATTTT. Its translation is CASRHTTDTQYF.

The chain couples TRBV7-8 to TRBJ2-1, with 7 bases matching TRBD2. Germline values: CDR1 SGHVS, CDR2 FQNEAQ. This CDR3 spans 15 amino acids. V lost 0 bases to trimming and J lost 3 bases; unmatched junction nucleotides: 2. The CDR3 DNA reads as TGTGCCAGCAGCTTAGCCGGGACTATCTACAATGAGCAGTTCTTC. It translates to CASSLAGTIYNEQFF.

The chain recombines TRBV5-1 with TRBJ2-5; D is possibly TRBD2 (7 bases). CDR1 and CDR2 from the germline V gene are SGHRS and YFSETQ. CDR3 length: 15 residues. The V end was cut by 3 bases, the J end by 7 bases, with 19 bases between. In nucleotides, the CDR3 is TGCGCCAGCAGCTACGAGGGGGGGTCAAGAGGGACCCAGTACTTC. Its protein product is CASSYEGGSRGTQYF.

This clone was found once. The chain carries TRBV5-4 and TRBJ1-6; no reliable D call. Trimming removed 3 bases at V and 9 bases at J, with 7 bases between. The CDR3 sequence is 12 residues long. Germline-derived CDR1 and CDR2 are SGHNT and YYREEE (reference sequence). The CDR3 DNA is TGTGCCAGCAGCTCTACCACTTCACCCCTCCACTTT. Translation gives CASSSTTSPLHF.